The 17 T cell receptor beta chains listed next were all sequenced from one sample in a study of T cell responses to AZD1222 COVID-19 vaccine. Libraries were prepared by immunoSEQ multiplex PCR; TCRdb keeps only in-frame clonotypes and omits some of them. The sample yields about 160,000 clones, 90% to 95% seen once. The source material was peripheral blood, sampled on day 0 of AZD1222 vaccination. The receptor set was obtained from an adult in good health.

This chain links TRBV2 with TRBJ1-1, with D possibly matching TRBD1 (5 bases). Germline CDR1 and CDR2: SNHLY and FYNNEI. The CDR3 consists of 13 residues. V shed 4 bases and J shed 8 bases, with 14 bases lying between them. CDR3 residues: CASSGGERAEAFF. The CDR3 bases are TGTGCCAGCAGTGGAGGGGAACGGGCCGAAGCTTTCTTT.

The chain carries TRBV5-1 and TRBJ2-1, with 12 positions matching TRBD2. This CDR3 comprises 17 residues. After removal of 0 bases from V and 6 bases from J, the junction contained 7 bases not matched to a gene. In germline, CDR1 is SGHRS, CDR2 YFSETQ. Here the CDR3 DNA reads TGCGCCAGCAGCTTGGGGTCTAGCGGGGGGGCAGCCAATGAGCAGTTCTTC. This gives the protein CASSLGSSGGAANEQFF.

This clone was detected once. The chain carries TRBV9 and TRBJ1-2; 7 bases agree with TRBD1. The V gene end was trimmed by 4 bases and the J gene end by 1 base; junction bases not matched to a gene: 7. Per germline, CDR1 SGDLS and CDR2 YYNGEE. The CDR3 consists of 15 residues. CDR3 in amino acids: CASSKPTGVNYGYTF. The CDR3 DNA sequence: TGTGCCAGCAGCAAACCAACAGGGGTTAACTATGGCTACACCTTC. The whole variable domain, remainder taken from reference TRBV9 and TRBJ1-2, is DSGVTQTPKHLITATGQRVTLRCSPRSGDLSVYWYQQSLDQGLQFLIQYYNGEERAKGNILERFSAQQFPDLHSELNLSSLELGDSALYFCASSKPTGVNYGYTFGSGTRLTVV.

The chain joins TRBV4-3 to TRBJ2-3; maybe TRBD2 (5 bases). Germline CDR1 and CDR2: LGHNA and YSLEER. V was shortened by 0 bases and J by 4 bases, with 8 bases between the two germline ends. There are 14 residues in the CDR3. The CDR3: CASSQDLGADTQYF. The CDR3 region has the DNA TGCGCCAGCAGCCAAGATCTCGGGGCAGATACGCAGTATTTT.

The chain couples TRBV18 to TRBJ1-3, with 8 nucleotides matching TRBD1. V shed 3 bases and J 2 bases; nucleotides not matched to a gene: 3. The CDR3 spans 15 residues. Per the germline V gene, CDR1 is KGHSH and CDR2 is LQKENI. In nucleotides, the CDR3 is TGTGCCAGCTCACCGACAGGGGAGCCTGGAAACACCATATATTTT. This encodes CASSPTGEPGNTIYF.

This clone was seen just once. DNA for the CDR3: TGTGCCAGCAGCTTAGAGGGTAGGGGTGAGCAGTTCTTC. It is translated as CASSLEGRGEQFF. The chain carries TRBV7-6 and TRBJ2-1, with D perhaps matching TRBD1 (5 bases). This CDR3 spans 13 amino acids. V lost 1 base to trimming and J lost 9 bases, with 10 bases between them. CDR1 and CDR2 (germline): SGHVS, FNYEAQ.

The chain uses TRBV4-2 and TRBJ2-4; D is undetermined. Trimming left V 0 bases short and J 4 bases short, with 10 bases between. CDR1 and CDR2 from the germline V gene are LGHNA and YNFKEQ. This CDR3 spans 15 amino acids. CDR3 amino acids: CASSQEGQLKNIQYF. DNA for the CDR3: TGTGCCAGCAGCCAAGAAGGGCAGCTAAAAAACATTCAGTACTTC.

V is TRBV24-1 and J is TRBJ1-5, with a weak D call TRBD1 (6 bases). Germline V gives CDR1 KGHDR, CDR2 SFDVKD. V lost 9 bases and J 3 bases, leaving 14 bases between the germline ends. CDR3 length equals 14 residues. CDR3 DNA: TGTGCCACCGGGACACCGGGATACAATCAGCCCCAGCATTTT. Its protein product is CATGTPGYNQPQHF.

The chain links TRBV3-1 (or the pseudogene TRBV3-2) to TRBJ2-7, with TRBD1 identical over 10 bases. Unmatched junction bases numbered 9, after V lost 2 bases and J lost 5 bases. The CDR3 extends over 16 amino acids. CDR1 and CDR2 (germline): LGHDT, YNNKEL (reference sequence). CDR3 bases: TGTGCCAGCAGCCAACCTTATGGGACAGGGGTCCACGAGCAGTACTTC. Its translation is CASSQPYGTGVHEQYF.

Here the CDR3 reads CASGIVSYNEQFF. In nucleotides, the CDR3 is TGTGCTAGTGGGATTGTCTCCTACAATGAGCAGTTCTTC. The V and J genes are TRBV12-5 and TRBJ2-1; unclear D gene. The CDR3 has 13 residues. Looked up from germline, CDR1 is LGHNT and CDR2 is FRNRAP. Trimming took 6 bases from V and 0 from J, leaving 6 bases between them.

This clone occurred a few times. The genes are TRBV18 and TRBJ2-1; tentatively, D is TRBD2 (7 bases). Germline V gene lookup returns CDR1 KGHSH and CDR2 LQKENI. The CDR3 extends over 15 amino acids. V lost 1 base, J lost 7 bases, and 14 bases lay in between. The CDR3 nucleotides read TGTGCCAGCTCACCACGGGGGCAGGGAGGGAATGAGCAGTTCTTC. It is translated as CASSPRGQGGNEQFF.

Only one count was recorded for this clone. V is TRBV7-8 and J is TRBJ2-1; 9 bases match TRBD1. The V gene end was trimmed by 2 bases and the J gene end by 5 bases; junction bases not matched to a gene: 7. The CDR3 covers 16 residues. Looked up from germline, CDR1 is SGHVS and CDR2 is FQNEAQ. CDR3 amino acids: CASSLTGQGGNNEQFF. In DNA form, the CDR3 reads TGTGCCAGCAGCTTAACGGGACAGGGCGGCAACAATGAGCAGTTCTTC.

This rearrangement joins TRBV5-1 to TRBJ2-2; D gene unclear. V lost 0 bases to trimming and J lost 5 bases, with 11 bases between them. The germline V gene has CDR1 SGHRS and CDR2 YFSETQ. The CDR3 consists of 15 residues. CDR3: CASSLVPRSTGELFF. The DNA of the CDR3 is TGCGCCAGCAGCTTGGTCCCTAGAAGTACCGGGGAGCTGTTTTTT. Based on the CDR3 plus reference TRBV5-1 and TRBJ2-2, the full variable domain is KAGVTQTPRYLIKTRGQQVTLSCSPISGHRSVSWYQQTPGQGLQFLFEYFSETQRNKGNFPGRFSGRQFSNSRSEMNVSTLELGDSALYLCASSLVPRSTGELFFGEGSRLTVL.

This sequence joins TRBV30 and TRBJ2-5; a weak D match, TRBD2 (6 bases). The CDR3 contains 13 residues. Germline V gene lookup returns CDR1 GTSNPN and CDR2 SVGIG (reference sequence). The ends were cut back, 4 bases at V and 5 bases at J, with 14 bases in the middle. The chain's CDR3 is CAWNELGGETQYF. The CDR3, as DNA: TGTGCCTGGAATGAACTAGGAGGGGAGACCCAGTACTTC. The whole variable domain, remainder taken from reference TRBV30 and TRBJ2-5, is SQTIHQWPATLVQPVGSPLSLECTVEGTSNPNLYWYRQAAGRGLQLLFYSVGIGQISSEVPQNLSASRPQDRQFILSSKKLLLSDSGFYLCAWNELGGETQYFGPGTRLLVL.

V gene TRBV27 combines with J gene TRBJ1-3; TRBD1 matches at 9 bases. The CDR3 sequence is 17 residues long. Germline CDR1 is MNHEY and CDR2 is SMNVEV (reference sequence). V lost 6 bases to trimming and J lost 2 bases; unmatched junction nucleotides: 11. CDR3: CASSPRVGTGTGNTIYF. For the CDR3, the DNA is TGTGCCAGCAGCCCACGAGTTGGGACAGGGACTGGAAACACCATATATTTT.

The chain couples TRBV5-1 to TRBJ2-3; the match to TRBD2 covers 7 bases. The junction had 7 bases not matched to a gene; V was cut back by 5 bases and J by 1 base. Germline CDR1 is SGHRS and CDR2 is YFSETQ. This CDR3 spans 15 amino acids. This CDR3 is CASRPPGLRTDTQYF. The CDR3 coding sequence is TGCGCCAGCAGGCCCCCGGGACTACGCACAGATACGCAGTATTTT.

The chain uses TRBV30 and TRBJ1-2; 7 positions agree with TRBD1. Germline loops: CDR1 GTSNPN, CDR2 SVGIG (reference sequence). The CDR3 consists of 11 residues. V lost 3 bases to trimming and J lost 8 bases; unmatched junction nucleotides: 3. The CDR3 loop is CAWRGQDGYTF. CDR3 coding DNA: TGTGCCTGGAGAGGACAGGACGGCTACACCTTC.